These 10 T cell receptor beta chains originate from one sample sequenced in a study of shared clonotypes between healthy human individuals. The data were produced by immunoSEQ multiplex PCR, yet TCRdb's version contains in-frame clones alone and is incomplete. The table includes roughly 1.4 million clones, less than 99% detected once. Material for sequencing was naive CD4+ T cells sorted from blood. Indicated subset: CD45RA+ positively selected. The receptor set was obtained from a man aged 25 to 45 in good health.

The V and J genes are TRBV7-9 and TRBJ2-1; 8 bases are shared with TRBD1. In germline, CDR1 is SEHNR, CDR2 FQNEAQ (reference sequence). V shed 2 bases and J 4 bases; nucleotides not matched to a gene: 4. This CDR3 has 15 residues. CDR3 sequence (DNA): TGTGCCAGCAGCTTACAGGGGGCCCCGTACAATGAGCAGTTCTTC. This sequence encodes CASSLQGAPYNEQFF. Complete variable domain (other parts from reference TRBV7-9 and TRBJ2-1): DTGVSQNPRHKITKRGQNVTFRCDPISEHNRLYWYRQTLGQGPEFLTYFQNEAQLEKSRLLSDRFSAERPKGSFSTLEIQRTEQGDSAMYLCASSLQGAPYNEQFFGPGTRLTVL.

CDR3 loop: CASSYRRGLNEKLFF. CDR3 sequence (DNA): TGTGCCAGCAGCTACCGGCGGGGCCTTAATGAAAAACTGTTTTTT. The J gene is TRBJ1-4, the V gene TRBV7-9, with D perhaps TRBD1 (5 bases). Trimming pared 4 bases from V and 4 bases from J, leaving 13 bases between. The germline CDR1 and CDR2 sequences are SEHNR and FQNEAQ (reference sequence). This CDR3 is 15 amino acids long.

This chain links TRBV2 with TRBJ1-4; possibly TRBD1 for D (5 bases). The CDR3 is 13 residues long. The ends were cut back, 4 bases at V and 8 bases at J, with 11 bases in the middle. Germline-derived CDR1 and CDR2 are SNHLY and FYNNEI. The CDR3 region has the DNA TGTGCCAGCAGTGTTGGGACGAAGGAAAAACTGTTTTTT. Translating it yields CASSVGTKEKLFF. The variable domain in full, with the rest retrieved from reference TRBV2 and TRBJ1-4, is EPEVTQTPSHQVTQMGQEVILRCVPISNHLYFYWYRQILGQKVEFLVSFYNNEISEKSEIFDDQFSVERPDGSNFTLKIRSTKLEDSAMYFCASSVGTKEKLFFGSGTQLSVL.

The chain recombines TRBV5-4 with TRBJ2-3; TRBD2 matches at 9 bases. Unmatched junction bases numbered 7, after V lost 0 bases and J lost 5 bases. Germline V gene lookup returns CDR1 SGHNT and CDR2 YYREEE (reference sequence). The CDR3 consists of 16 residues. CDR3 coding DNA: TGTGCCAGCAGCTTGGAGGTAGCGGGAGTGGTAGATACGCAGTATTTT. This encodes CASSLEVAGVVDTQYF. Together with reference TRBV5-4 and TRBJ2-3, the CDR3 gives the full variable domain: ETGVTQSPTHLIKTRGQQVTLRCSSQSGHNTVSWYQQALGQGPQFIFQYYREEENGRGNFPPRFSGLQFPNYSSELNVNALELDDSALYLCASSLEVAGVVDTQYFGPGTRLTVL.

This chain connects TRBV5-4 to TRBJ2-3; maybe TRBD2 (6 bases). This CDR3 has 15 residues. Trimming removed 3 bases at V and 3 bases at J, with 14 bases between. Germline CDR1 is SGHNT and CDR2 is YYREEE (reference sequence). The CDR3, as DNA: TGTGCCAGCAGCTATACGGGTGGGAGGACAGATACGCAGTATTTT. It codes for CASSYTGGRTDTQYF.

This clone was recorded only once. The chain carries TRBV6-1 and TRBJ1-3; D may be TRBD1 (6 bases). Germline V gene lookup returns CDR1 MNHNS and CDR2 SASEGT. This CDR3 region has 17 residues. Deletions cut 2 bases from V and 2 bases from J, with 16 bases between. This CDR3 is CASSEIGGRLAGNTIYF. In nucleotides, the CDR3 is TGTGCCAGCAGTGAAATAGGGGGTCGTCTTGCTGGAAACACCATATATTTT.

This chain joins TRBV18 and TRBJ2-7; D is uncertain. Germline V gene data show CDR1 as KGHSH and CDR2 as LQKENI. This CDR3 has 13 residues. Trimming removed 4 bases at V and 2 bases at J, with 9 bases between. CDR3 in DNA: TGTGCCAGCTCACGCCCCCAAGCCTACGAGCAGTACTTC. As protein: CASSRPQAYEQYF.

J is TRBJ2-3 and V is TRBV9; D remains ambiguous. The CDR3 is made up of 15 amino acids. CDR1 and CDR2 (germline): SGDLS, YYNGEE. V lost 1 base to trimming and J lost 4 bases, with 13 bases between them. The DNA for the CDR3 is TGTGCCAGCAGCGTACAGCCTCGGGTAGCAGATACGCAGTATTTT. Its translation: CASSVQPRVADTQYF.

The chain recombines TRBV28 with TRBJ1-2; D may be TRBD1 (5 bases). The ends were cut back, 5 bases at V and 4 bases at J, with 17 bases in the middle. CDR3 length: 15 residues. Germline CDR1 is MDHEN and CDR2 is SYDVKM. The CDR3 is CASSKPFRGIYGYTF. The CDR3 DNA reads as TGTGCCAGCAGTAAGCCCTTTAGGGGAATCTATGGCTACACCTTC.

V usage is TRBV7-2 and J usage is TRBJ2-1; D is ambiguous. V lost 7 bases and J 0 bases, leaving 10 bases between the germline ends. Germline V gene data show CDR1 as SGHTA and CDR2 as FQGNSA. The CDR3 spans 14 residues. The CDR3: CASTRRSSYNEQFF. CDR3 nucleotide sequence: TGTGCCAGCACCCGGCGCAGCTCCTACAATGAGCAGTTCTTC.